These T cell receptor beta chains were read from a single sample in a study of T cell responses to AZD1222 COVID-19 vaccine. The repertoire was sequenced with immunoSEQ multiplex PCR; TCRdb's copy has only in-frame clones and lacks some. The data hold 100,000 or so clones, with 88% observed a single time. This specimen consisted of peripheral blood, obtained on day 0 of AZD1222 vaccination. The receptor set was obtained from an adult in good health. Both conserved end residues are part of each CDR3. The order of the fields is D gene, V gene, J gene, clone size, CDR3 DNA, CDR3 protein. A D gene is named only where the DNA matches it firmly. The size of a clone is reported for some rows only, either as once, few or many, or as a class for expanded clones.

NA	TRBV5-1	TRBJ2-5	NA	TGCGCCAGCAGCTTGTTATCAGGGGTCGGCGAGACCCAGTACTTC	CASSLLSGVGETQYF
TRBD1	TRBV6-5	TRBJ2-7	NA	TGTGCCAGCAGCTCGCGTGACAGGGGGTCGGACGAGCAGTACTTC	CASSSRDRGSDEQYF
NA	TRBV5-1	TRBJ2-3	NA	TGCGCCAGCAGCTTGGCTAGGCTAGCGACAACAGATACGCAGTATTTT	CASSLARLATTDTQYF
TRBD1	TRBV27	TRBJ1-2	NA	TGTGCCAGCAGTTTATCCCTCAGACAGGGTCAGGCTAACTATGGCTACACCTTC	CASSLSLRQGQANYGYTF
TRBD1	TRBV3-1/TRBV3-2	TRBJ1-5	NA	TGTGCCAGCAGCCAGATACAGGGGGCCGGACAGCCCCAGCATTTT	CASSQIQGAGQPQHF
NA	TRBV6-1	TRBJ2-2	NA	TGTGCCAGCAGTGAAGTTAGGGGGTGGACCGGGGAGCTGTTTTTT	CASSEVRGWTGELFF
TRBD1	TRBV28	TRBJ1-4	NA	TGTGCCAGCAGTAGGATGACAGGGGGCCAGGGTGAAAAACTGTTTTTT	CASSRMTGGQGEKLFF
NA	TRBV4-1	TRBJ2-2	NA	TGCGCCAGCAGCCAAGAGAGCAGGGTCCCCGGGGAGCTGTTTTTT	CASSQESRVPGELFF
NA	TRBV4-3	TRBJ1-5	NA	TGCGCCAGCAGCCAAGTGGGAGATCAGCCCCAGCATTTT	CASSQVGDQPQHF
NA	TRBV5-1	TRBJ2-7	NA	TGCGCCAGCAGCTTGGAATCCCACGAGCAGTACTTC	CASSLESHEQYF
NA	TRBV13	TRBJ2-7	NA	TGTGCCAGCAGCCAAACAGGGATCCCCTACGAGCAGTACTTC	CASSQTGIPYEQYF
NA	TRBV6-5	TRBJ2-1	NA	TGTGCCAGCAGGCACGGACTCGACAATGAGCAGTTCTTC	CASRHGLDNEQFF
TRBD2	TRBV7-2	TRBJ2-5	NA	TGTGCCAGCAGCCCGGGGGGAGCGGGAGTCGGGGAGACCCAGTACTTC	CASSPGGAGVGETQYF
TRBD1	TRBV5-1	TRBJ1-2	NA	TGCGCCAGCAGCCTCAAAGGACAGGGCCAGAGCTATGGCTACACCTTC	CASSLKGQGQSYGYTF
NA	TRBV9	TRBJ1-1	NA	TGTGCCAGCAGCACCCATGGCGGGACTGAAGCTTTCTTT	CASSTHGGTEAFF
NA	TRBV7-3	TRBJ2-3	NA	TGTGCCAGCAGCTTATGGGGAGATACGCAGTATTTT	CASSLWGDTQYF
NA	TRBV11-3	TRBJ2-6	few	TGTGCCAGCAGCCACACGCAGGGGCCAAACTCTGGGGCCAACGTCCTGACTTTC	CASSHTQGPNSGANVLTF
NA	TRBV28	TRBJ1-5	NA	TGTGCCAGCAAGAGAGGTGCGGAAGGCAATCAGCCCCAGCATTTT	CASKRGAEGNQPQHF
NA	TRBV4-3	TRBJ2-7	NA	TGCGCCAGCAGCCAAGATCGGAGCGGAACTGCCTACGAGCAGTACTTC	CASSQDRSGTAYEQYF
TRBD1	TRBV5-1	TRBJ2-1	NA	TGCGCCAGCAGCTTGCGCGACAGGGTCAATTCCTACAATGAGCAGTTCTTC	CASSLRDRVNSYNEQFF
TRBD1	TRBV5-1	TRBJ2-7	NA	TGCGCCAGCAGCTTGGTTCCAGGGGGCTTTTCGGATGAGCAGTACTTC	CASSLVPGGFSDEQYF
TRBD2	TRBV3-1/TRBV3-2	TRBJ2-5	NA	TGTGCCAGCATTCGAAGCGGGGCAGGGCAAGAGACCCAGTACTTC	CASIRSGAGQETQYF
NA	TRBV28	TRBJ2-7	once	TGTGCCAGCAGTTTACGTCAGGGGGGGGAGCAGTACTTC	CASSLRQGGEQYF
NA	TRBV5-5	TRBJ2-7	NA	TGTGCCAGCACCCCCACCTCTGCGGCATACGAGCAGTACTTC	CASTPTSAAYEQYF
TRBD2	TRBV13	TRBJ2-7	NA	TGTGCCAGCAGCTTAGGATCGCCGCTAGCGGGAGGGCCAAACGAGCAGTACTTC	CASSLGSPLAGGPNEQYF
TRBD1	TRBV7-9	TRBJ2-7	NA	TGTGCCAGCAGCCGAGGGACAGAGGTCTCCTACGAGCAGTACTTC	CASSRGTEVSYEQYF
NA	TRBV28	TRBJ2-5	NA	TGTGCCAGCAGCTCCGCACTGCCCGATGGAAACAAGTACACCCAGTACTTC	CASSSALPDGNKYTQYF
TRBD1	TRBV4-3	TRBJ1-1	NA	TGCGCCAGCAGCCGTGACAGGGCGGCGAACACTGAAGCTTTCTTT	CASSRDRAANTEAFF
NA	TRBV29-1	TRBJ2-7	NA	TGCAGCGTTGGTGGAGGGGACAGCGGCTTCGAGCAGTACTTC	CSVGGGDSGFEQYF
TRBD1	TRBV19	TRBJ2-5	few	TGTGCCAGTAGCCGACAGGGGGTAGAGACCCAGTACTTC	CASSRQGVETQYF
TRBD1	TRBV28	TRBJ2-1	NA	TGTGCCAGCAGTTCCCCCACAGGGGCAATTAATGAGCAGTTCTTC	CASSSPTGAINEQFF
TRBD1	TRBV19	TRBJ1-5	NA	TGTGCCAGTAGTATCTCTACAGGGGGCAATCAGCCCCAGCATTTT	CASSISTGGNQPQHF
NA	TRBV27	TRBJ2-7	NA	TGTGCCAGCAGTTTAGGCCCTAGGACCGAGCAGTACTTC	CASSLGPRTEQYF
TRBD1	TRBV5-6	TRBJ2-2	once	TGTGCCAGCAGCCCGGTGGCAGGGGGCCCCGGGGAGCTGTTTTTT	CASSPVAGGPGELFF
NA	TRBV12-3/TRBV12-4	TRBJ1-2	NA	TGTGCCAGCAGGCCGGACGTGAGGGGCTACACCTTC	CASRPDVRGYTF
NA	TRBV5-8	TRBJ1-5	NA	TGTGCCAGCAGCTTGGTGGGGTTTAATCAGCCCCAGCATTTT	CASSLVGFNQPQHF
NA	TRBV20-1	TRBJ1-1	NA	TGCAGTGCTAGTAGGCTGACTGAAGCTTTCTTT	CSASRLTEAFF
NA	TRBV7-2	TRBJ1-3	NA	TGTGCCAGCAGCTTAGAGGCGCTTAAGATTTCTGGAAACACCATATATTTT	CASSLEALKISGNTIYF
NA	TRBV3-1/TRBV3-2	TRBJ1-1	NA	TGTGCCAGCAGCCAATGGGGTGCGGGTCAAAAGAACACTGAAGCTTTCTTT	CASSQWGAGQKNTEAFF
NA	TRBV6-5	TRBJ1-5	NA	TGTGCCAGCAGAGGGACGGTAGTTAGCAATCAGCCCCAGCATTTT	CASRGTVVSNQPQHF
NA	TRBV10-1	TRBJ2-7	once	TGCGCCAGCAGCGCGGACGGCTACGAGCAGTACTTC	CASSADGYEQYF